This is a list of T cell receptor beta chains from one sample in a study of blood T cell repertoires in COVID-19. This table comes from immunoSEQ multiplex PCR, and its TCRdb copy is limited to in-frame clones, with some not included. The sample includes hundreds of thousands of clones, about 80% of them seen just once. What was sequenced was peripheral blood. These receptors were obtained from a woman aged 80 or over with acute or convalescent COVID-19. Both conserved end residues are part of each CDR3. The order of the fields is D gene, J gene, clone size, V gene, CDR3 length, CDR3 protein, CDR3 DNA. D genes are given only for firm matches. The size entry is marked missing in some rows and otherwise reads once, few, many or a size class.

d_gene: -
j_gene: TRBJ1-3
abundance: once
v_gene: TRBV4-3
len: 19
CDR3aa: CASSQDASRGGHSGNTIYF
CDR3nt: TGCGCCAGCAGCCAAGATGCCTCGCGGGGCGGACACTCTGGAAACACCATATATTTT

d_gene: -
j_gene: TRBJ2-2
abundance: -
v_gene: TRBV14
len: 15
CDR3aa: CASSQGRANTGELFF
CDR3nt: TGTGCCAGCAGCCAAGGTCGGGCGAACACCGGGGAGCTGTTTTTT

d_gene: -
j_gene: TRBJ1-2
abundance: -
v_gene: TRBV7-9
len: 13
CDR3aa: CASSLDNREGYTF
CDR3nt: TGTGCCAGCAGCTTGGACAACAGGGAAGGCTACACCTTC

d_gene: -
j_gene: TRBJ2-2
abundance: few
v_gene: TRBV15
len: 16
CDR3aa: CATSRDGQGNTGELFF
CDR3nt: TGTGCCACCAGCAGAGATGGCCAGGGGAACACCGGGGAGCTGTTTTTT

d_gene: -
j_gene: TRBJ1-1
abundance: -
v_gene: TRBV7-2
len: 13
CDR3aa: CASSLARVTEAFF
CDR3nt: TGTGCCAGCAGCTTAGCGAGGGTAACTGAAGCTTTCTTT

d_gene: TRBD2
j_gene: TRBJ2-2
abundance: -
v_gene: TRBV19
len: 15
CDR3aa: CASRVAGGRTGELFF
CDR3nt: TGTGCCAGTAGAGTGGCGGGGGGGCGGACCGGGGAGCTGTTTTTT

d_gene: TRBD1
j_gene: TRBJ1-2
abundance: -
v_gene: TRBV28
len: 14
CDR3aa: CASSLGAGGYGYTF
CDR3nt: TGTGCCAGCAGTTTGGGGGCAGGGGGCTACGGCTACACCTTC

d_gene: TRBD1
j_gene: TRBJ1-6
abundance: few
v_gene: TRBV6-2/TRBV6-3
len: 16
CDR3aa: CASSSPTGGINSPLHF
CDR3nt: TGTGCCAGCAGTTCGCCGACAGGGGGAATTAATTCACCCCTCCACTTT

d_gene: -
j_gene: TRBJ1-2
abundance: -
v_gene: TRBV9
len: 12
CDR3aa: CASSYDSVGYTF
CDR3nt: TGTGCCAGCAGTTATGACTCGGTTGGCTACACCTTC

d_gene: TRBD1
j_gene: TRBJ2-3
abundance: -
v_gene: TRBV5-4
len: 14
CDR3aa: CASSTQTGADTQYF
CDR3nt: TGTGCCAGCAGCACCCAGACAGGGGCAGATACGCAGTATTTT